This entry concerns a single T cell receptor beta chain. These data belong to a study of blood T cell repertoires in COVID-19. Study-level information: There were acute and convalescent COVID-19 samples, and they came from the United States, Italy and Spain.

Using immunoSEQ multiplex PCR, the repertoire was profiled, and TCRdb retains in-frame clones only, with some absent. Of under 150,000 clones detected, 70% to 90% appear once; the ten largest clones hold about 2.5%. The sample taken for sequencing was PBMCs or T cells enriched from blood (not recorded which). This TCR derives from a woman aged 45-60 years who had recovered from COVID-19.

CDR3 region: CASSLRTGGTDTQYF. Here the CDR3 DNA reads TGTGCCAGCAGCCTACGGACAGGGGGCACAGATACGCAGTATTTT. This chain joins TRBV7-9 and TRBJ2-3, with TRBD1 identical over 9 bases. Germline CDR1 is SEHNR and CDR2 is FQNEAQ (reference sequence). J was trimmed by 1 base and V by 5 bases; bases with no gene match: 4. The CDR3 runs 15 residues.